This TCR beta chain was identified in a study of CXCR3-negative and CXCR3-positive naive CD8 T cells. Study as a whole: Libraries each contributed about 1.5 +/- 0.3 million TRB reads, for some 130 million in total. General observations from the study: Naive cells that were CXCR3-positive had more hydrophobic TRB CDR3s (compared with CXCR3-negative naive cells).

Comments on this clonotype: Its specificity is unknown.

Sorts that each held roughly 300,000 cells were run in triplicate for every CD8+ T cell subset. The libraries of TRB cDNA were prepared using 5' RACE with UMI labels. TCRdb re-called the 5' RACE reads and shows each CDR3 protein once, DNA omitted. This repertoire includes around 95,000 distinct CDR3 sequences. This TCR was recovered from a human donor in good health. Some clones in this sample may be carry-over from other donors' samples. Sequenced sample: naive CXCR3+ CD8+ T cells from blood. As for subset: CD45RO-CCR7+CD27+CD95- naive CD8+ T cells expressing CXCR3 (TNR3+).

CDR3 sequence reads: CASSYSTGGSYGYTF. The genes are TRBV6-5 and TRBJ1-2; TCRdb proposes TRBD1, but this gene call is untestable without DNA. Germline V gene lookup returns CDR1 MNHEY and CDR2 SVGAGI. This CDR3 contains 15 residues.